Below are 27 T cell receptor beta chains sequenced from a single sample in a study of PD-L1 blockade in urothelial cancer. Clones were sequenced by immunoSEQ multiplex PCR, and TCRdb holds only the in-frame ones, with some missing. The profile shows 35,000 to 55,000 clones, 88% of them singletons. The material sequenced was PBMCs, taken around atezolizumab (anti-PD-L1) treatment. The receptors here all came from a woman aged 60-75 years with urothelial cancer.

The CDR3 protein is CASSGLAGGSDTQYF. The DNA of the CDR3 is TGTGCCAGCAGCGGACTAGCGGGAGGGTCAGATACGCAGTATTTT. The V and J genes are TRBV2 and TRBJ2-3; 15 nucleotides match TRBD2. The CDR3 is 15 residues long. CDR1 and CDR2 from the germline V gene are SNHLY and FYNNEI. With 6 bases clipped from V and 4 bases from J, the junction kept 2 bases outside the gene matches.

CDR3 sequence reads: CASSEAGQGWANEKLFF. CDR3 bases: TGTGCCAGCAGTGAAGCGGGACAGGGATGGGCTAATGAAAAACTGTTTTTT. The V call is TRBV2, the J call TRBJ1-4, with 9 bases aligning to TRBD1. The CDR3 length is 17 residues. Per the germline V gene, CDR1 is SNHLY and CDR2 is FYNNEI. V was clipped by 0 bases and J by 3 bases; unmatched bases: 5.

This clone appeared once. The junction departs from germline at one end; a sequencing error may be responsible. The chain joins TRBV28 to TRBJ2-2; 10 nucleotides line up with TRBD2. This CDR3 has 16 amino acids. CDR1 is MDHEN and CDR2 is SYDVKM in the germline V gene. The CDR3 DNA is TGTGCCAGCACTTTACCTCTAGCGGGAGACACCGGGGAGCTGTTTTTT. This encodes CASTLPLAGDTGELFF.

The rearrangement links TRBV6-5 to TRBJ2-7; perhaps TRBD1 as D (6 bases). Trimming pared 2 bases from V and 6 bases from J, leaving 17 bases between. The CDR3 contains 15 residues. Germline V lookup: CDR1 MNHEY, CDR2 SVGAGI. CDR3 in DNA: TGTGCCAGCAGTTACGGGTCCCAGGGGTTGACCGAGCAGTACTTC. This gives the protein CASSYGSQGLTEQYF.

This clone appeared once. This chain joins TRBV4-3 and TRBJ2-7; the D gene is possibly TRBD1 (5 bases). The V end lost 2 bases, the J end lost 5 bases, and 16 bases lay between the germline ends. In germline, CDR1 is LGHNA, CDR2 YSLEER. The CDR3 is 15 amino acids. The CDR3 DNA reads TGCGCCAGCAGCCAAAATAGGGGCGGCAGCGACGAGCAGTACTTC. Its protein is CASSQNRGGSDEQYF.

V gene TRBV19 combines with J gene TRBJ2-3; D is undetermined. Germline V lookup: CDR1 LNHDA, CDR2 SQIVND (reference sequence). V lost 6 bases and J 4 bases, leaving 8 bases between the germline ends. The CDR3 totals 12 residues. CDR3: CASRSRADTQYF. The CDR3 DNA sequence: TGTGCCAGTAGAAGTCGCGCAGATACGCAGTATTTT.

The V and J genes are TRBV7-8 and TRBJ2-3; D is possibly TRBD1 (6 bases). There are 17 residues in the CDR3. The germline V and J ends were trimmed by 5 bases and 2 bases, with 20 bases remaining between them. Germline CDR1 SGHVS, CDR2 FQNEAQ. The DNA of the CDR3 is TGTGCCAGCAGCAAAGACAGGAAGGGTAGTCACACAGATACGCAGTATTTT. Its protein product is CASSKDRKGSHTDTQYF.

This clone is a singleton in its sample. This chain links TRBV4-2 with TRBJ2-1; D is possibly TRBD2 (7 bases). Trimming cost V 1 base and J 4 bases, with 14 bases left between them. The CDR3 has 16 residues. The V gene's germline CDR1 is LGHNA and CDR2 YNFKEQ. The CDR3 reads CASSQVMAGAYNEQFF. CDR3 bases: TGTGCCAGCAGCCAAGTTATGGCGGGGGCTTACAATGAGCAGTTCTTC.

This chain joins TRBV18 and TRBJ1-3; no clear D gene. This CDR3 contains 15 residues. Trimming cost V 0 bases and J 7 bases, with 13 bases left between them. In germline, CDR1 is KGHSH, CDR2 LQKENI. CDR3 in amino acids: CASSPPQANTNTIYF. Here the CDR3 DNA reads TGTGCCAGCTCACCACCCCAGGCTAACACGAACACCATATATTTT.

This clone is a singleton in its sample. The CDR3: CASSQTVSSPLHF. CDR3 coding DNA: TGCGCCAGCAGCCAAACGGTTTCTTCACCCCTCCACTTT. The chain combines TRBV4-3 with TRBJ1-6; D ambiguous. The CDR3 totals 13 residues. CDR1 is LGHNA, CDR2 YSLEER, per germline. V lost 2 bases and J 9 bases, leaving 8 bases between the germline ends.

The chain joins TRBV10-3 to TRBJ1-1, with D possibly being TRBD1 (5 bases). The V end lost 3 bases, the J end lost 0 bases, and 11 bases lay between the germline ends. Per germline, CDR1 ENHRY and CDR2 SYGVKD. The CDR3 loop spans 15 amino acids. Here the CDR3 DNA reads TGTGCCATCAGTGACAGGGAGGTGGTGAACACTGAAGCTTTCTTT. Translated, it gives CAISDREVVNTEAFF.

The rearrangement uses TRBV5-6 and TRBJ1-1; 10 bases agree with TRBD1. The length of the CDR3 is 17 residues. Trimming took 1 base from V and 8 from J; bases not matched to a gene: 14. Germline CDR1 SGHDT, CDR2 YYEEEE. CDR3: CASSLWNRRDRGPEAFF. CDR3 DNA: TGTGCCAGCAGCTTGTGGAACCGACGGGACAGGGGCCCCGAAGCTTTCTTT.

The V call is TRBV6-1, the J call TRBJ2-3; D might be TRBD1 (5 bases). The V gene lost 4 bases and the J gene lost 2 bases, with 10 bases spanning the gap. Germline V gene data show CDR1 as MNHNS and CDR2 as SASEGT. This CDR3 comprises 14 residues. The CDR3 DNA is TGTGCCAGCAGTGGTAGGGGAACCACAGATACGCAGTATTTT. Translation: CASSGRGTTDTQYF.

CDR3 region: CASSPGREGNIKQYF. The CDR3, as DNA: TGTGCCAGCAGCCCCGGCAGGGAGGGGAATATCAAGCAGTACTTC. The chain recombines TRBV14 with TRBJ2-7, with 7 positions matching TRBD2. The CDR3 has 15 residues. CDR1 and CDR2 from the germline V gene are SGHDN and FVKESK. V trimming: 4 bases; J trimming: 8 bases; junction bases outside the gene matches: 14.

The CDR3 sequence is CATLRQGNTEAFF. DNA for the CDR3: TGCGCCACTCTTCGACAGGGGAACACTGAAGCTTTCTTT. The genes are TRBV10-2 and TRBJ1-1; 7 positions agree with TRBD1. Germline V gene sequence: CDR1 WSHSY, CDR2 SAAADI. With 10 bases clipped from V and 1 base from J, the junction kept 6 bases outside the gene matches. The CDR3 runs to 13 residues.

Only one count was recorded for this clone. The gene calls are TRBV6-1 and TRBJ2-1, with a possible D match to TRBD2 (5 bases). There are 14 residues in the CDR3. The V and J ends lost 5 bases and 1 base respectively, with 9 bases between them. Germline V gene sequence: CDR1 MNHNS, CDR2 SASEGT. The CDR3 here is CASSRTGSYNEQFF. CDR3 sequence (DNA): TGTGCCAGCAGTAGGACGGGGTCCTACAATGAGCAGTTCTTC.

There are a few counts of this clone. The chain uses TRBV18 and TRBJ1-1; unclear D gene. This CDR3 is built from 15 residues. V lost 6 bases to trimming and J lost 5 bases, with 19 bases between them. Germline V gene data show CDR1 as KGHSH and CDR2 as LQKENI. The CDR3 bases are TGTGCCAGCTCGGGCAACTCCGGGATCAAAACTGAAGCTTTCTTT. This translates into CASSGNSGIKTEAFF.

The V gene is TRBV29-1, the J gene TRBJ2-1, with D maybe TRBD2 (6 bases). This CDR3 comprises 16 residues. V lost 2 bases and J lost 2, with 16 bases in between. CDR1 and CDR2 (germline): SQVTM, ANQGSEA. The CDR3, as DNA: TGCAGCGTTGAAAACCCCACTAGCCGGACCTACAATGAGCAGTTCTTC. It translates to CSVENPTSRTYNEQFF.

CDR3 coding DNA: TGTGCCAGCAGCATTGGGACAGGGGTTAAAGAGACCCAGTACTTC. This gives the protein CASSIGTGVKETQYF. This chain connects TRBV5-8 to TRBJ2-5, with 10 bases that match TRBD1. The length of the CDR3 is 15 residues. With 4 bases clipped from V and 3 bases from J, the junction kept 6 bases outside the gene matches. Germline CDR1 and CDR2: SGHTS and YDEGEE.

V gene TRBV6-5 combines with J gene TRBJ2-3; D not resolved. This CDR3 comprises 13 residues. Trimming pared 7 bases from V and 2 bases from J, leaving 10 bases between. The germline V gene has CDR1 MNHEY and CDR2 SVGAGI. The CDR3: CASISEVTDTQYF. The CDR3 DNA reads as TGTGCCAGCATCTCCGAGGTCACAGATACGCAGTATTTT.

J is TRBJ1-1 and V is TRBV6-1; D remains ambiguous. CDR1 is MNHNS, CDR2 SASEGT, per germline. This CDR3 has 16 amino acids. V was trimmed by 3 bases and J by 0 bases, leaving 14 bases between them. The CDR3 sequence: CASSESPSYMNTEAFF. Here the CDR3 DNA reads TGTGCCAGCAGTGAGTCCCCCTCTTACATGAACACTGAAGCTTTCTTT.

V and J are TRBV4-3 and TRBJ2-3, with 9 bases aligning to TRBD1. Germline values: CDR1 LGHNA, CDR2 YSLEER. The CDR3 is made up of 20 amino acids. V trimming: 0 bases; J trimming: 0 bases; junction bases outside the gene matches: 13. CDR3 loop: CASSQDRLTGGTSSTDTQYF. DNA for the CDR3: TGCGCCAGCAGCCAAGATAGGCTGACAGGGGGAACCTCTAGCACAGATACGCAGTATTTT.

CDR3 in amino acids: CASSQLTSGFNEQFF. The DNA for the CDR3 is TGCGCCAGCAGCCAATTGACTAGCGGGTTTAATGAGCAGTTCTTC. The chain is built from TRBV5-1 and TRBJ2-1; 10 positions match TRBD2. J gave up 7 bases and V 4 bases, and 8 bases lay outside the gene matches. Looked up from germline, CDR1 is SGHRS and CDR2 is YFSETQ. The length of the CDR3 is 15 residues.

The chain joins TRBV5-1 to TRBJ2-5; maybe TRBD2 (6 bases). V gave up 0 bases and J gave up 5 bases, with 11 bases separating them. This CDR3 spans 14 amino acids. Germline V gene lookup returns CDR1 SGHRS and CDR2 YFSETQ. CDR3 sequence reads: CASSLEGRGETQYF. The CDR3 nucleotides read TGCGCCAGCAGCTTGGAGGGACGGGGGGAGACCCAGTACTTC.

The rearrangement uses TRBV7-2 and TRBJ1-4; tentative D call: TRBD1 (5 bases). This CDR3 is 14 amino acids long. Germline V gives CDR1 SGHTA, CDR2 FQGNSA. Trimming took off 3 bases at V and 7 bases at J, with 12 bases between the two ends. CDR3 nucleotide sequence: TGTGCCAGCAGCTTCCGGGGGGTGGCTGAAAAACTGTTTTTT. Protein sequence: CASSFRGVAEKLFF.

This clone has just one count. This chain joins TRBV6-6 and TRBJ1-6, with 10 nucleotides matching TRBD1. The junction had 3 bases not matched to a gene; V was cut back by 0 bases and J by 10 bases. Germline V lookup: CDR1 MNHNY, CDR2 SVGAGI (reference sequence). This CDR3 region has 15 residues. The DNA for the CDR3 is TGTGCCAGCAGTTACTCCGGGACAGGGGCATCACCCCTCCACTTT. This gives the protein CASSYSGTGASPLHF.

CDR3 sequence reads: CASSQDGEAARFNEQFF. The CDR3 DNA is TGTGCCAGCAGCCAAGATGGAGAAGCGGCCCGTTTCAATGAGCAGTTCTTC. The gene calls are TRBV4-2 and TRBJ2-1, with D perhaps TRBD2 (5 bases). The CDR3 is 17 residues long. V lost 0 bases and J lost 6, with 18 bases in between. CDR1 and CDR2 (germline): LGHNA, YNFKEQ.